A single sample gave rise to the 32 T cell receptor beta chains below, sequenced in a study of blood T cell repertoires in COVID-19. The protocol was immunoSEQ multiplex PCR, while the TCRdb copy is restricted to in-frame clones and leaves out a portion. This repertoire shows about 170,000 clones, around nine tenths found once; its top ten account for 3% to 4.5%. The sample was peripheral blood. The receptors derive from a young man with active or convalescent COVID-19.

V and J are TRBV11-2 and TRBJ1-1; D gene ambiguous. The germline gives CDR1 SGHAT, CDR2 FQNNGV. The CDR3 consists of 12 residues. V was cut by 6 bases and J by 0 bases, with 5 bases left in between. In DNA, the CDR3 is TGTGCCAGCAGTTATTTGAACACTGAAGCTTTCTTT. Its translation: CASSYLNTEAFF.

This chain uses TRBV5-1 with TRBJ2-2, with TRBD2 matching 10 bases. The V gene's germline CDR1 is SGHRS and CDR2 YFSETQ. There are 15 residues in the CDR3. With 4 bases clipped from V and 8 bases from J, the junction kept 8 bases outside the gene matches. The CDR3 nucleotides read TGCGCCAGCAGCGACAAAGCGGGAGGGGCAGGGGAGCTGTTTTTT. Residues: CASSDKAGGAGELFF.

CDR3 nucleotides: TGTGCCAGCAGCCTTGGTGGGAGGTTCGAACAGCCCCAGCATTTT. Its translation: CASSLGGRFEQPQHF. This chain uses TRBV7-2 with TRBJ1-5; D call uncertain. Germline V CDR1 and CDR2: SGHTA, FQGNSA. This CDR3 region has 15 residues. Trimming removed 5 bases from V and 7 bases from J, with 18 bases in between.

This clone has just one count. Here the CDR3 reads CATSRRLETGLGQPQHF. CDR3 nucleotides: TGTGCCACCAGCAGGCGGTTGGAGACAGGGCTAGGTCAGCCCCAGCATTTT. The V gene is TRBV15, the J gene TRBJ1-5, with 7 nucleotides matching TRBD1. This CDR3 contains 17 residues. Germline trimming cut 3 bases from V and 6 bases from J; bases unmatched to any gene: 14. Germline assignment: CDR1 LNHNV and CDR2 YYDKDF (reference sequence). The complete variable domain, with remaining parts taken from reference TRBV15 and TRBJ1-5, reads DAMVIQNPRYQVTQFGKPVTLSCSQTLNHNVMYWYQQKSSQAPKLLFHYYDKDFNNEADTPDNFQSRRPNTSFCFLDIRSPGLGDTAMYLCATSRRLETGLGQPQHFGDGTRLSIL.

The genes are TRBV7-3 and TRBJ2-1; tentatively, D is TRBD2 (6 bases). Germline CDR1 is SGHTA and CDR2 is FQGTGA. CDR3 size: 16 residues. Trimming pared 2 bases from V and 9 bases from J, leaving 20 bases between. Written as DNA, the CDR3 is TGTGCCAGCAGCTTACCCACGGGAGCGGGTTCTGGTGAGCAGTTCTTC. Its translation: CASSLPTGAGSGEQFF.

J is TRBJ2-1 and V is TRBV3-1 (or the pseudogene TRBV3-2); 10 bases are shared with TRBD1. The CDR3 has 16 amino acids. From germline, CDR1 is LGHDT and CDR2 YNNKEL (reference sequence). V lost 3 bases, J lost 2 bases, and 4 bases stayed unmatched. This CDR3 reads CASSQTGGWAYNEQFF. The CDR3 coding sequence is TGTGCCAGCAGCCAGACAGGGGGCTGGGCCTACAATGAGCAGTTCTTC.

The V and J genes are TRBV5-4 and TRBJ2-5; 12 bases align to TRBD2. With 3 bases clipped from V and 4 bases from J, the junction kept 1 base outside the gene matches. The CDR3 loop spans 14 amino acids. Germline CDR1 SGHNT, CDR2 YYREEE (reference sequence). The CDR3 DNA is TGTGCCAGCAGCTGGGGACTAGCGGGAGAGACCCAGTACTTC. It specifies CASSWGLAGETQYF.

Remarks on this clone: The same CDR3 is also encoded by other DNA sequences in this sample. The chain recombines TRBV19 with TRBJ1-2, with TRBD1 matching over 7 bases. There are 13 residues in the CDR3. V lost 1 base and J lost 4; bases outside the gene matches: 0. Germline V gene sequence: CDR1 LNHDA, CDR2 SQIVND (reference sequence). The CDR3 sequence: CASSIGTGYGYTF. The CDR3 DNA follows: TGTGCCAGTAGTATAGGGACAGGCTATGGCTACACCTTC.

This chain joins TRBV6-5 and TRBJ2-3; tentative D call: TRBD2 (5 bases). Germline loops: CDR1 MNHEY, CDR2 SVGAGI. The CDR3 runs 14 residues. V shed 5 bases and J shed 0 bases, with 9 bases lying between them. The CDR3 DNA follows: TGTGCCAGCAGTCTGGGAGTTAGCACAGATACGCAGTATTTT. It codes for CASSLGVSTDTQYF.

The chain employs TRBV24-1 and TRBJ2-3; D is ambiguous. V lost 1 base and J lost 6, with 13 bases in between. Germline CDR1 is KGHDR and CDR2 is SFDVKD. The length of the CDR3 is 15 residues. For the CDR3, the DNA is TGTGCCACCAGTGATTTTAACTCGATGGTCGATACGCAGTATTTT. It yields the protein CATSDFNSMVDTQYF.

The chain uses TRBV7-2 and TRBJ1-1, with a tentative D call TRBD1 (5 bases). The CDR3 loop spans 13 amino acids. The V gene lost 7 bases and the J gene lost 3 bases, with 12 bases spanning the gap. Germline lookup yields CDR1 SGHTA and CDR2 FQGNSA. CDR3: CASTQGGYTEAFF. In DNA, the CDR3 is TGTGCCAGCACCCAGGGTGGGTACACTGAAGCTTTCTTT.

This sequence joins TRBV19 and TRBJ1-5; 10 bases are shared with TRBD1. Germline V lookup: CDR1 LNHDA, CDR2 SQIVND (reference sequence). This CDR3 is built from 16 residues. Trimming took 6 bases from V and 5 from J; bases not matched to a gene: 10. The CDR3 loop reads CASRIWGQGFDQPQHF. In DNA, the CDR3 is TGTGCCAGTAGGATATGGGGACAGGGGTTTGATCAGCCCCAGCATTTT.

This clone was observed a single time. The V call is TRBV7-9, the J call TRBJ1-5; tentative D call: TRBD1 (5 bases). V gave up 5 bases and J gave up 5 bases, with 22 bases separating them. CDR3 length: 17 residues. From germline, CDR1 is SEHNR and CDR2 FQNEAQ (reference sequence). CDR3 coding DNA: TGTGCCAGCAGCCACGGGAGGACATCGAGGGGCCATCAGCCCCAGCATTTT. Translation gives CASSHGRTSRGHQPQHF.

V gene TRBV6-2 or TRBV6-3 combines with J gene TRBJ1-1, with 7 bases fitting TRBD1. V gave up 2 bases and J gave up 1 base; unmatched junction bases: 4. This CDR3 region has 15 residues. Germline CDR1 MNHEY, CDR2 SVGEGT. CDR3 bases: TGTGCCAGCAGTTACGACAGGGCATCGAACACTGAAGCTTTCTTT. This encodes CASSYDRASNTEAFF.

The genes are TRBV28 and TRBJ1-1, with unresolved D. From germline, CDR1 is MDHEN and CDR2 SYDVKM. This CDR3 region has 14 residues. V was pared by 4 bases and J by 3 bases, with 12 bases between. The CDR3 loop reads CASSSVSGYTEAFF. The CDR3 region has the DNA TGTGCCAGCAGTTCTGTCAGCGGGTACACTGAAGCTTTCTTT. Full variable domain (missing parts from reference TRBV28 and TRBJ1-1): DVKVTQSSRYLVKRTGEKVFLECVQDMDHENMFWYRQDPGLGLRLIYFSYDVKMKEKGDIPEGYSVSREKKERFSLILESASTNQTSMYLCASSSVSGYTEAFFGQGTRLTVV.

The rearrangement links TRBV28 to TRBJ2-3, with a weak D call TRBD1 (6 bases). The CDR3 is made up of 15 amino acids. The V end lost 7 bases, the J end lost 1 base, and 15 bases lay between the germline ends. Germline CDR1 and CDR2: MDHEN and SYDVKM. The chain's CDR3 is CASTPAGAGTDTQYF. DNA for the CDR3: TGTGCCAGCACTCCTGCAGGGGCTGGCACAGATACGCAGTATTTT.

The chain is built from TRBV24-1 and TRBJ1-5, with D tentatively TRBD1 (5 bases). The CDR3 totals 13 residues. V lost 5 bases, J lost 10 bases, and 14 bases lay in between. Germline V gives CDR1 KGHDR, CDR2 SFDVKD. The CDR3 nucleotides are TGTGCCACCAGTGCGAAAGGGGCAACCCCCCAGCATTTT. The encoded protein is CATSAKGATPQHF.

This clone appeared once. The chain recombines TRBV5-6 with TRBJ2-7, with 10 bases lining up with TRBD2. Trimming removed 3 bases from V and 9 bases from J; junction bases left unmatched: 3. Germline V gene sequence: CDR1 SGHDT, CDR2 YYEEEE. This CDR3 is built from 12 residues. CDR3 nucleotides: TGTGCCAGCAGCTCGCTAGCGGGAGCGCAGTACTTC. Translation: CASSSLAGAQYF. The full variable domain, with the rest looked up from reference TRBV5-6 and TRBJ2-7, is DAGVTQSPTHLIKTRGQQVTLRCSPKSGHDTVSWYQQALGQGPQFIFQYYEEEERQRGNFPDRFSGHQFPNYSSELNVNALLLGDSALYLCASSSLAGAQYFGPGTRLTVT.

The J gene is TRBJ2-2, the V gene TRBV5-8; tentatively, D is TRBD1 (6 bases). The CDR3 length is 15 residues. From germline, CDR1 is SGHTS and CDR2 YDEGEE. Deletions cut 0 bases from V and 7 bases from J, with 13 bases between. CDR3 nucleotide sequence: TGTGCCAGCAGCTTGGACAGGGAAGGGGTCGGGGAGCTGTTTTTT. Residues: CASSLDREGVGELFF.

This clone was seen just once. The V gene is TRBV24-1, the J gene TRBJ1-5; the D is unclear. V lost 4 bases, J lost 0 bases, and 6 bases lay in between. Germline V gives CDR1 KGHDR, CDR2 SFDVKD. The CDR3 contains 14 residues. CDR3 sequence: CATSESPSNQPQHF. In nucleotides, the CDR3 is TGTGCCACCAGTGAATCTCCTAGCAATCAGCCCCAGCATTTT.

CDR3 protein: CSVVRRGTEAFF. The CDR3 nucleotides read TGCAGCGTTGTTCGGCGGGGCACTGAAGCTTTCTTT. V is TRBV29-1 and J is TRBJ1-1; D gene uncertain. V lost 4 bases and J lost 4, with 10 bases in between. Per the germline V gene, CDR1 is SQVTM and CDR2 is ANQGSEA. The CDR3 sequence is 12 residues long. Full variable domain (rest looked up from reference TRBV29-1 and TRBJ1-1): SAVISQKPSRDICQRGTSLTIQCQVDSQVTMMFWYRQQPGQSLTLIATANQGSEATYESGFVIDKFPISRPNLTFSTLTVSNMSPEDSSIYLCSVVRRGTEAFFGQGTRLTVV.

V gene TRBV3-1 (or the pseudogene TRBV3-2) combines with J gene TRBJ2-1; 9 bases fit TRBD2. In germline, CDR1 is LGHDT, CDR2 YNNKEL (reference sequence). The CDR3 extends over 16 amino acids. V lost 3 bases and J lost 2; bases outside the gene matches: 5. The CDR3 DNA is TGTGCCAGCAGCCAGCGAGCGGGGGGACCCTACAATGAGCAGTTCTTC. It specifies CASSQRAGGPYNEQFF.

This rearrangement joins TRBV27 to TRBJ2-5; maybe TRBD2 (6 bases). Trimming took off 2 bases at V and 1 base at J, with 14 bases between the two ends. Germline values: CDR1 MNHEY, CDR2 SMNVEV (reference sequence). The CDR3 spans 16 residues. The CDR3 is CASSLTVGLIQETQYF. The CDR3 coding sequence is TGTGCCAGCAGTTTAACGGTCGGACTAATCCAAGAGACCCAGTACTTC.

CDR3 sequence reads: CASRVGGNTEAFF. The CDR3 DNA is TGTGCCAGCAGAGTCGGGGGGAACACTGAAGCTTTCTTT. The V gene is TRBV7-3, the J gene TRBJ1-1, with D possibly matching TRBD1 (5 bases). Trimming took 6 bases from V and 1 from J, leaving 9 bases between them. Germline V lookup: CDR1 SGHTA, CDR2 FQGTGA. The CDR3 is 13 residues long.

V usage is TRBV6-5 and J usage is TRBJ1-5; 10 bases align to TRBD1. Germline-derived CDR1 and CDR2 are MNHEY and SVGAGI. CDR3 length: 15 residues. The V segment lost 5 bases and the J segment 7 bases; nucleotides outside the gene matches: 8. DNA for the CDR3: TGTGCCAGCAGTACCGGGACAGGGGTCGCACAGCCCCAGCATTTT. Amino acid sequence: CASSTGTGVAQPQHF.

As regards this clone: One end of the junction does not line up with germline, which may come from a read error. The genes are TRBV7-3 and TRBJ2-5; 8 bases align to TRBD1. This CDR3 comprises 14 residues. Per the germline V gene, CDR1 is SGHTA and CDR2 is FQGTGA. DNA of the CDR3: TGTGCCAGCAGCCTAACAGGGGGAGCGGAGACCCAGTACTTC. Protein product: CASSLTGGAETQYF. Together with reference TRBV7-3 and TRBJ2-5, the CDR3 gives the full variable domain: GAGVSQTPSNKVTEKGKYVELRCDPISGHTALYWYRQSLGQGPEFLIYFQGTGAADDSGLPNDRFFAVRPEGSVSTLKIQRTERGDSAVYLCASSLTGGAETQYFGPGTRLLVL.

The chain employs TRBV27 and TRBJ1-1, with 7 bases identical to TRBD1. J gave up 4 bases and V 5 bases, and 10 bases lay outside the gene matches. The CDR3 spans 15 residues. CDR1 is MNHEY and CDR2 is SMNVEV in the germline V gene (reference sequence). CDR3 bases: TGTGCCAGCAGTGACCCGCAGGGGGTAGGCACTGAAGCTTTCTTT. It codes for CASSDPQGVGTEAFF.

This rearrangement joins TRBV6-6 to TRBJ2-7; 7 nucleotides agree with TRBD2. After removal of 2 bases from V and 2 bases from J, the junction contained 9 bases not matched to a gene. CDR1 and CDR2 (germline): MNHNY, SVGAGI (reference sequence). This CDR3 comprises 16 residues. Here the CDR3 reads CASSYRPSGTAYEQYF. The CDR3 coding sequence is TGTGCCAGCAGTTACAGGCCTAGCGGAACGGCCTACGAGCAGTACTTC.

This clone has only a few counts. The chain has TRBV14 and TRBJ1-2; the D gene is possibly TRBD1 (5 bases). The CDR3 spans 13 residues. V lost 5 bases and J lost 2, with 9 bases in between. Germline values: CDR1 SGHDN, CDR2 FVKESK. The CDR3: CASSARVNYGYTF. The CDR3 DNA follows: TGTGCCAGCAGCGCCAGGGTAAACTATGGCTACACCTTC.

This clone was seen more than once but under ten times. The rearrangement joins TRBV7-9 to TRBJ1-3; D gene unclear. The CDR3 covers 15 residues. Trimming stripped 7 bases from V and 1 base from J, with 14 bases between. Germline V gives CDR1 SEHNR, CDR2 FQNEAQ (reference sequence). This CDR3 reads CASTIFRGSGNTIYF. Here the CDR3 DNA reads TGTGCCAGCACCATCTTCCGGGGTTCTGGAAACACCATATATTTT.

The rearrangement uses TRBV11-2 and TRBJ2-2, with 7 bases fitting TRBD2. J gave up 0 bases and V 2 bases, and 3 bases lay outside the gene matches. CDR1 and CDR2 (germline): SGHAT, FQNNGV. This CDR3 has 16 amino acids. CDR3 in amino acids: CASSLLAAANTGELFF. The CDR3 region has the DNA TGTGCCAGCAGCTTACTAGCGGCAGCGAACACCGGGGAGCTGTTTTTT.

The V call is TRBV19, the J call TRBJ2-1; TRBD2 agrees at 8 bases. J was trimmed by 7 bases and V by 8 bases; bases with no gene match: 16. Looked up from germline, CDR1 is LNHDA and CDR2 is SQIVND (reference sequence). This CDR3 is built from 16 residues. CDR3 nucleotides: TGTGCCAGTCAGCTTCAAGCGGGAGAGTTTTGGAATGAGCAGTTCTTC. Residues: CASQLQAGEFWNEQFF.